This TCR beta chain was documented in a study of identical twins. In the case of this clonotype: Its antigen remains unidentified.

Study-wide results and caveats: Researchers caution that invariant MAIT and iNKT cells could partly confound zero-insertion analyses. Fewer insertions were carried by abundant cord blood beta clonotypes, but none was seen in memory repertoires. Within beta out-of-frame sequences, the excess sharing observed between twins was weaker. There was an excess of low generation probability in the out-of-frame alpha sequences that twins shared.

TCRdb analysed the 5' RACE reads with MiXCR anew, one entry per CDR3 protein. The sample comprises 450,000 or so distinct CDR3 sequences, about 13% of which are singletons, and about 1% rests with the top ten. V gave up 5 bases and J gave up 1 base; unmatched junction bases: 8. The CDR3 runs to 16 residues. The germline gives CDR1 SNHLY, CDR2 FYNNEI. The same specimen was also included in a second study, on yellow fever vaccine responses in identical twins.

The TCR originated in a woman aged 18-29 years in good health. Material for sequencing was CD4+ T cells sorted from blood. The chain is built from TRBV2 and TRBJ2-3, with 8 bases fitting TRBD1. In nucleotides, the CDR3 is TGTGCCAGCAGTCCCGAGGGACAGGCGGGCACAGATACGCAGTATTTT. Protein: CASSPEGQAGTDTQYF.